What follows is one T cell receptor (beta chain) and its context. The target antigen is unknown. Per sample, no less than 5 micrograms of total RNA were extracted. This entry is derived from a study of blood T cells in healthy people across ages. Findings and limits, study-wide: Significant beta diversity loss was already apparent by age around 40, declining roughly linearly.

It was with a sample-barcoded 5' primer and a J-beta primer mix that a second PCR of about 7 to 12 cycles was run. One entry per CDR3 protein results from TCRdb running MiXCR on the 5' RACE reads. This sample carries 650,000 to 950,000 distinct CDR3 sequences, approximately 48% of them seen once, and the ten largest clones take nearly 20%. The CDR3 extends over 15 amino acids. The germline V gene has CDR1 SQVTM and CDR2 ANQGSEA. The V and J ends lost 3 bases and 7 bases, in that order; junction bases with no gene match: 12. The receptor comes from a man between 60 and 70 years old in good health. The chain recombines TRBV29-1 with TRBJ2-1, with 7 nucleotides matching TRBD1. Sample: blood. CDR3 sequence: CSVESGGSQRNEQFF. The CDR3 bases are TGCAGCGTTGAGTCAGGGGGATCCCAGAGGAATGAGCAGTTCTTC.